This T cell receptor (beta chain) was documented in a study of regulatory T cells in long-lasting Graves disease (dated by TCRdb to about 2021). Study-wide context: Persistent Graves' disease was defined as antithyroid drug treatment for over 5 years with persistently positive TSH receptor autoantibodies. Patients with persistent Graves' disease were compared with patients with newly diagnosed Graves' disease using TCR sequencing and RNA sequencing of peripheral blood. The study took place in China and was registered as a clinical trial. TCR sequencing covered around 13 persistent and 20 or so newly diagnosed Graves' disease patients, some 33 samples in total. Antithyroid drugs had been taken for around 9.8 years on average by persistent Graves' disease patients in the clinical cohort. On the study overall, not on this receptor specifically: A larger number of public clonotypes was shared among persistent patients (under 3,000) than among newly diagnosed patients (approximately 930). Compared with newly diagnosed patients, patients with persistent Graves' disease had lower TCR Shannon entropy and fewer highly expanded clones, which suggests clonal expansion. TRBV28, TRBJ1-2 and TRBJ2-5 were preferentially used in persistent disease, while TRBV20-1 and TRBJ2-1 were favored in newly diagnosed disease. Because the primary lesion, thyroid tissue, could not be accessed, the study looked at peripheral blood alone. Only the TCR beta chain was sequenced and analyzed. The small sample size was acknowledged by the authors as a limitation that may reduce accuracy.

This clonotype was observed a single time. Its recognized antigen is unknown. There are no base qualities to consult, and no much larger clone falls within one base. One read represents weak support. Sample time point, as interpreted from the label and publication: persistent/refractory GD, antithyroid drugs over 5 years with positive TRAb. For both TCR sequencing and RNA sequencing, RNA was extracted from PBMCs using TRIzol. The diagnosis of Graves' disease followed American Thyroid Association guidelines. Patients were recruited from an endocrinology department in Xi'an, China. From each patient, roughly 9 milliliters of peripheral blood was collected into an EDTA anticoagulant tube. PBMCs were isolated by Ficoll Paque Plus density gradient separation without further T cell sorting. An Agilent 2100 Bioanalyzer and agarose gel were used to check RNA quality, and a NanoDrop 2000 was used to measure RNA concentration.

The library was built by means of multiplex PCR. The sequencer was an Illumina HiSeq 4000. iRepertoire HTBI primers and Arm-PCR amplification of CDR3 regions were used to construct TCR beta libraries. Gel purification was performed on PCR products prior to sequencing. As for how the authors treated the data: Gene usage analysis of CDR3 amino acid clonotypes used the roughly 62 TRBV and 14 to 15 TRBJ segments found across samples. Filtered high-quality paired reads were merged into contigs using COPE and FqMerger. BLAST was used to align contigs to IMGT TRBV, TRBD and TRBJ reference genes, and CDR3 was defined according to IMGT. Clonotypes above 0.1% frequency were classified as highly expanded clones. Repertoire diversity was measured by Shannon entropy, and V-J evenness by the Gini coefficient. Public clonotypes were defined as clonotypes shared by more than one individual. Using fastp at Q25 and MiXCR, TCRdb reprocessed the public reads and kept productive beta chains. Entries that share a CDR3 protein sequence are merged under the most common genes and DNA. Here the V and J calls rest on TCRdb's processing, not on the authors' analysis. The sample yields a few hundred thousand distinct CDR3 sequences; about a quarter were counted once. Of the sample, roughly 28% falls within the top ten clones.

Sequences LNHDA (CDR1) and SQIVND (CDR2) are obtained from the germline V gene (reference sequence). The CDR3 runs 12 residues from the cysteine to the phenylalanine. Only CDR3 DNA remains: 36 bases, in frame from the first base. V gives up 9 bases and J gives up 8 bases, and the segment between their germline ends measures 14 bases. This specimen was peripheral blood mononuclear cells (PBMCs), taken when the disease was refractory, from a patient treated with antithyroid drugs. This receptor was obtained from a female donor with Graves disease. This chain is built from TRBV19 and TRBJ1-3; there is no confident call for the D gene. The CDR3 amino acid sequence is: CASAGPVDTIYF. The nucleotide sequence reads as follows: TGTGCCAGCGCGGGCCCCGTGGACACCATATATTTT. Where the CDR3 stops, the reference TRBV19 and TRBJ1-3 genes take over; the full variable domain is DGGITQSPKYLFRKEGQNVTLSCEQNLNHDAMYWYRQDPGQGLRLIYYSQIVNDFQKGDIAEGYSVSREKKESFPLTVTSAQKNPTAFYLCASAGPVDTIYFGEGSWLTVV.